This is a list of T cell receptor beta chains from one sample in a study of immune evolution from preneoplasia to lung adenocarcinoma. Clones were read by immunoSEQ multiplex PCR, and TCRdb kept only the in-frame ones, dropping some. The profile shows some 15,000 clones, roughly 90% of them singletons. The sequenced sample was FFPE invasive lung adenocarcinoma tissue. These receptors originate from a person aged 70 to 79 with invasive lung adenocarcinoma. Each CDR3 is given without its conserved first and last residue.

j_gene,v_gene,CDR3aa
TRBJ1-2,TRBV20-1,SARPQNGYT
TRBJ1-1,TRBV28,ASSLWDGTGRNTEAF
TRBJ2-2,TRBV10-3,AINGDGSNTGELF
TRBJ2-5,TRBV2,ASSQLAGGLETQY
TRBJ2-7,TRBV28,ASSPQLAGRNEQY
TRBJ2-1,TRBV18,ASSLATQAYNEQF
TRBJ2-7,TRBV28,ASSLLRDSPYEQY
TRBJ2-5,TRBV5-1,ASSLSGGGETQY
TRBJ1-4,TRBV28,ASRRNRGEKLF
TRBJ2-1,TRBV5-1,ASSLVGGSHNEQF
TRBJ1-1,TRBV14,ASSQERSTEAF
TRBJ1-2,TRBV9,ASSAGTGTGYT
TRBJ2-3,TRBV7-2,ASSKTSRTDTQY
TRBJ1-2,TRBV7-9,ASSQGTGRNT